The 3 T cell receptor beta chains below come from one sample, sequenced in a study of post-analysis software for immune sequencing data. Built from TCR beta cDNA, the libraries had unique molecular identifiers in them. TCRdb called the PCR reads again in MiXCR, with one record for every CDR3 protein. The table lists roughly 670,000 distinct CDR3 sequences, approximately 59% of them singletons. Antigens of these TCRs are unknown. Overall study results and limits: TRBV5-6, TRBV5-1 and TRBV20-1 were among roughly five TRBV segments more frequent in patients than controls.

The sequenced sample was blood. These receptors all stem from a girl aged 2 to 9 with multiple sclerosis.

The rearrangement joins TRBV24-1 to TRBJ2-5; 8 positions match TRBD1. Judging by the DNA end, TRBJ2-7 fits better; the J call may be wrong. This CDR3 is 15 amino acids long. Looked up from germline, CDR1 is KGHDR and CDR2 is SFDVKD. The CDR3 loop reads CATSAGTGVRYEQYF. The CDR3 DNA reads as TGTGCCACCAGTGCCGGGACAGGTGTTCGATACGAGCAGTACTTC.

The J gene is TRBJ2-1, the V gene TRBV5-1; D is unresolved. The CDR3 length is 16 residues. Germline assignment: CDR1 SGHRS and CDR2 YFSETQ. V lost 0 bases and J lost 0, with 10 bases in between. DNA of the CDR3: TGCGCCAGCAGCTTGGCTGGGGATATCTCCTACAATGAGCAGTTCTTC. Amino acids: CASSLAGDISYNEQFF.

The chain is built from TRBV14 and TRBJ2-5; D remains unclear. Trimming stripped 6 bases from V and 2 bases from J, with 13 bases between. This CDR3 has 14 residues. Germline V gene lookup returns CDR1 SGHDN and CDR2 FVKESK. The CDR3 is CASSSELPQETQYF. CDR3 in DNA: TGTGCCAGCAGTTCAGAACTTCCACAAGAGACCCAGTACTTC. The whole variable domain, remainder taken from reference TRBV14 and TRBJ2-5, is EAGVTQFPSHSVIEKGQTVTLRCDPISGHDNLYWYRRVMGKEIKFLLHFVKESKQDESGMPNNRFLAERTGGTYSTLKVQPAELEDSGVYFCASSSELPQETQYFGPGTRLLVL.